This T cell receptor (beta chain) was documented in a study of blood T cell repertoires in COVID-19. About the research overall: Acute-phase and convalescent COVID-19 samples originated in the United States, Italy and Spain. Sample material is recorded as cDNA or gDNA derived from T cells, B-cell-depleted T cells, or PBMCs.

Authors' processing steps: Scientists estimated how many nucleated cells there were by amplifying reference gene primers. Produced via immunoSEQ multiplex PCR; TCRdb's table is partial and in-frame only. V and J calls and clone size are as listed in that table; D and trimming were resolved from the DNA. The table has 250,000 to 300,000 clones, about 86% seen once. In germline, CDR1 is SGHRS, CDR2 YFSETQ. Germline trimming cut 5 bases from V and 1 base from J; bases unmatched to any gene: 3. This CDR3 contains 15 residues. Two negative PCRs, clearance, or symptom resolution characterized the recovered Cohort 3 donors.

The rearrangement joins TRBV5-1 to TRBJ2-6; 7 bases fit TRBD1. Sequenced input: PBMCs or T cells enriched from blood (not recorded which). The receptor's source is a man aged 50 to 60 who had recovered from COVID-19. The CDR3 spells CASSQTGSGANVLTF. CDR3 sequence (DNA): TGCGCCAGCAGTCAGACAGGGTCTGGGGCCAACGTCCTGACTTTC.